The next 23 T cell receptor beta chains were all read from a single sample in a study of blood T cell repertoires in COVID-19. The assay was immunoSEQ multiplex PCR, and TCRdb's table has in-frame clones only and misses some. Of some 300,000 clones listed, just under 90% are singletons. What was sequenced was peripheral blood. Receptor source: a woman aged 50 to 60 with COVID-19, enrolled during active disease.

This chain uses TRBV13 with TRBJ2-1; 7 nucleotides match TRBD2. The J segment lost 4 bases and the V segment lost 5 bases, leaving 11 bases of the junction unmatched. From germline, CDR1 is PRHDT and CDR2 FYEKMQ (reference sequence). CDR3 length equals 16 residues. CDR3 sequence: CASSPRVGGSYNEQFF. CDR3 DNA sequence: TGTGCCAGCAGCCCCCGAGTAGGCGGGAGTTACAATGAGCAGTTCTTC.

CDR3 bases: TGTGCCAGCAGCCAAGCTACTAAACGGGACATTCAGTACTTC. Encoded protein: CASSQATKRDIQYF. The V call is TRBV3-1 (or the pseudogene TRBV3-2), the J call TRBJ2-4; D ambiguous. Germline assignment: CDR1 LGHDT and CDR2 YNNKEL (reference sequence). This CDR3 comprises 14 residues. The germline V and J ends were trimmed by 1 base and 8 bases, with 12 bases remaining between them.

The V gene is TRBV7-2, the J gene TRBJ2-7; D might be TRBD1 (6 bases). Trimming took 5 bases from V and 2 from J, leaving 10 bases between them. Germline-derived CDR1 and CDR2 are SGHTA and FQGNSA. This CDR3 region has 13 residues. CDR3 amino acids: CASSPDRTYEQYF. The CDR3 DNA sequence: TGTGCCAGCAGCCCCGACAGGACCTACGAGCAGTACTTC.

The chain couples TRBV5-6 to TRBJ2-7; weak D call: TRBD2 (5 bases). Germline V gene data show CDR1 as SGHDT and CDR2 as YYEEEE. The CDR3 contains 16 residues. The V gene lost 5 bases and the J gene lost 0 bases, with 18 bases spanning the gap. The DNA for the CDR3 is TGTGCCAGCAGGCGGTCCCCCGGGATCCCCTCCTACGAGCAGTACTTC. This translates into CASRRSPGIPSYEQYF.

The chain employs TRBV5-1 and TRBJ2-1, with D unresolved. Trimming stripped 0 bases from V and 6 bases from J, with 7 bases between. The length of the CDR3 is 13 residues. Germline V CDR1 and CDR2: SGHRS, YFSETQ. In DNA, the CDR3 is TGCGCCAGCAGCTTGGTAGTCGTCAATGAGCAGTTCTTC. It codes for CASSLVVVNEQFF.

This clone was found once. The genes are TRBV10-3 and TRBJ2-7, with 7 bases that match TRBD2. From germline, CDR1 is ENHRY and CDR2 SYGVKD. V was pared by 3 bases and J by 6 bases, with 14 bases of the junction left unmatched. This CDR3 contains 16 residues. The CDR3 here is CAISDVAGAQGSEQYF. CDR3 nucleotides: TGTGCCATCAGTGATGTGGCGGGAGCGCAAGGGAGCGAGCAGTACTTC.

The CDR3 sequence: CASTPGWATEAFF. In DNA, the CDR3 is TGTGCCAGTACCCCAGGGTGGGCCACTGAAGCTTTCTTT. The gene calls are TRBV19 and TRBJ1-1; a weak D match, TRBD1 (5 bases). Germline V gene lookup returns CDR1 LNHDA and CDR2 SQIVND (reference sequence). The length of the CDR3 is 13 residues. Trimming cost V 7 bases and J 4 bases, with 13 bases left between them.

This clone was counted at least ten times. The chain links TRBV3-1 (or the pseudogene TRBV3-2) to TRBJ2-1, with TRBD2 matching over 10 bases. Germline assignment: CDR1 LGHDT and CDR2 YNNKEL (reference sequence). This CDR3 comprises 20 residues. Germline trimming cut 1 base from V and 0 bases from J; bases unmatched to any gene: 12. The CDR3 loop is CASSQGLGSGRASSYNEQFF. The CDR3 DNA reads as TGTGCCAGCAGCCAAGGTTTAGGGAGCGGGAGGGCCAGCTCCTACAATGAGCAGTTCTTC.

The V and J genes are TRBV18 and TRBJ1-2, with 10 bases fitting TRBD1. Trimming removed 0 bases from V and 4 bases from J; junction bases left unmatched: 2. Germline CDR1 reads KGHSH; CDR2 reads LQKENI. This CDR3 region has 15 residues. The CDR3 sequence is CASSPPTGGAYGYTF. The CDR3 DNA is TGTGCCAGCTCACCACCGACAGGGGGCGCCTATGGCTACACCTTC.

This clone has just a few counts. The rearrangement joins TRBV6-6 to TRBJ1-1, with unresolved D. Germline CDR1 MNHNY, CDR2 SVGAGI (reference sequence). V was clipped by 7 bases and J by 4 bases, with 16 bases between them. The CDR3 consists of 14 residues. The DNA for the CDR3 is TGTGCCAGCACCGTGGCGGGCGCGACCACTGAAGCTTTCTTT. It translates to CASTVAGATTEAFF.

The V call is TRBV5-4, the J call TRBJ2-7, with 7 bases that match TRBD1. Germline CDR1 reads SGHNT; CDR2 reads YYREEE (reference sequence). The CDR3 spans 17 residues. Germline trimming cut 4 bases from V and 6 bases from J; bases unmatched to any gene: 19. The CDR3 DNA reads as TGTGCCAGCAGCCCGCCAGGGGGTGTAGGGGGCGTTTCCGAGCAGTACTTC. Translating it yields CASSPPGGVGGVSEQYF. The full variable domain, rest sourced from reference TRBV5-4 and TRBJ2-7, is ETGVTQSPTHLIKTRGQQVTLRCSSQSGHNTVSWYQQALGQGPQFIFQYYREEENGRGNFPPRFSGLQFPNYSSELNVNALELDDSALYLCASSPPGGVGGVSEQYFGPGTRLTVT.

The rearrangement joins TRBV2 to TRBJ2-7; tentative D call: TRBD2 (5 bases). This CDR3 spans 14 amino acids. The germline V gene encodes CDR1 SNHLY and CDR2 FYNNEI. Trimming took 4 bases from V and 2 from J, leaving 12 bases between them. CDR3 sequence reads: CASSAQRKAYEQYF. In DNA form, the CDR3 reads TGTGCCAGCAGTGCCCAGCGGAAAGCCTACGAGCAGTACTTC. The complete variable domain, with remaining parts taken from reference TRBV2 and TRBJ2-7, reads EPEVTQTPSHQVTQMGQEVILRCVPISNHLYFYWYRQILGQKVEFLVSFYNNEISEKSEIFDDQFSVERPDGSNFTLKIRSTKLEDSAMYFCASSAQRKAYEQYFGPGTRLTVT.

V is TRBV7-3 and J is TRBJ2-3, with D possibly being TRBD2 (5 bases). Germline CDR1 reads SGHTA; CDR2 reads FQGTGA. The CDR3 is 16 residues long. The V end lost 2 bases, the J end lost 0 bases, and 12 bases lay between the germline ends. The CDR3 loop reads CASSLGLLGSTDTQYF. CDR3 sequence (DNA): TGTGCCAGCAGCTTAGGTTTACTAGGAAGCACAGATACGCAGTATTTT.

The chain couples TRBV7-9 to TRBJ1-4; maybe TRBD1 (5 bases). Germline CDR1 reads SEHNR; CDR2 reads FQNEAQ (reference sequence). This CDR3 spans 15 amino acids. V shed 2 bases and J shed 7 bases, with 14 bases lying between them. CDR3 loop: CASSLMGRLGEKLFF. The CDR3 coding sequence is TGTGCCAGCAGCTTAATGGGGCGCCTGGGTGAAAAACTGTTTTTT.

The CDR3 nucleotides are TGTGCCAGCAGCTTGGCGGGACTCCACACCGGGGAGCTGTTTTTT. This codes for CASSLAGLHTGELFF. The chain couples TRBV7-2 to TRBJ2-2, with a weak D call TRBD2 (6 bases). The CDR3 sequence is 15 residues long. Germline loops: CDR1 SGHTA, CDR2 FQGNSA. Trimming cost V 3 bases and J 3 bases, with 11 bases left between them.

The J gene is TRBJ2-1, the V gene TRBV7-6, with 11 bases aligning to TRBD2. CDR3 length: 18 amino acids. Looked up from germline, CDR1 is SGHVS and CDR2 is FNYEAQ. With V trimmed by 5 bases and J by 9 bases, 18 bases remained unmatched. The CDR3 reads CASSKALGSGRAGSEQFF. The CDR3, as DNA: TGTGCCAGCAGCAAAGCCCTAGGTAGCGGGAGGGCCGGTAGTGAGCAGTTCTTC.

The chain links TRBV19 to TRBJ1-1, with D uncertain. CDR3 size: 14 residues. V lost 3 bases, J lost 4 bases, and 12 bases lay in between. Germline V gene data show CDR1 as LNHDA and CDR2 as SQIVND (reference sequence). The DNA for the CDR3 is TGTGCCAGTAGTATGTTTTTTGAGGGCACTGAAGCTTTCTTT. This encodes CASSMFFEGTEAFF.

This chain connects TRBV6-6 to TRBJ1-1; D not resolved. V was shortened by 8 bases and J by 5 bases, with 12 bases between the two germline ends. The CDR3 has 12 residues. CDR1 is MNHNY and CDR2 is SVGAGI in the germline V gene (reference sequence). Here the CDR3 reads CASRQVQTEAFF. The CDR3 bases are TGTGCCAGCCGGCAGGTGCAAACTGAAGCTTTCTTT.

The chain uses TRBV5-1 and TRBJ2-7; 9 positions agree with TRBD1. The CDR3 extends over 15 amino acids. J lost 0 bases, V lost 4 bases, and 5 bases had no gene match. Germline CDR1 and CDR2: SGHRS and YFSETQ. The CDR3 loop is CASSTGTGFSYEQYF. CDR3 coding DNA: TGCGCCAGCAGCACGGGGACAGGGTTCTCCTACGAGCAGTACTTC.

The V call is TRBV11-2, the J call TRBJ1-1; D remains unclear. Germline V lookup: CDR1 SGHAT, CDR2 FQNNGV. V was trimmed by 6 bases and J by 1 base, leaving 15 bases between them. This CDR3 is 15 amino acids long. Here the CDR3 DNA reads TGTGCCAGCAGAATTACGTCCCCAGGGAACACTGAAGCTTTCTTT. This sequence encodes CASRITSPGNTEAFF.

The DNA for the CDR3 is TGTGCCACCAGTGATGGGTCGGGAGGGCCCCGGGAGACCCAGTACTTC. Translated: CATSDGSGGPRETQYF. The V gene is TRBV24-1, the J gene TRBJ2-5, with 8 bases identical to TRBD2. The trim removed 3 bases at V and 5 bases at J, leaving 10 bases unmatched. Germline values: CDR1 KGHDR, CDR2 SFDVKD. The length of the CDR3 is 16 residues.

The V call is TRBV27, the J call TRBJ2-7, with TRBD2 identical over 12 bases. Trimming cost V 6 bases and J 0 bases; bases outside gene matches: 9. Per germline, CDR1 MNHEY and CDR2 SMNVEV (reference sequence). The CDR3 loop spans 17 amino acids. For the CDR3, the DNA is TGTGCCAGCAGCCGGGGACTAGCGGGTGGGCCCTCCTACGAGCAGTACTTC. Translated: CASSRGLAGGPSYEQYF.

The rearrangement joins TRBV6-5 to TRBJ2-7, with TRBD2 matching 8 bases. The germline V gene has CDR1 MNHEY and CDR2 SVGAGI. The CDR3 totals 12 residues. The CDR3 sequence is CARGGSGNEQYF. The CDR3 DNA follows: TGTGCGAGGGGGGGTAGCGGGAACGAGCAGTACTTC.